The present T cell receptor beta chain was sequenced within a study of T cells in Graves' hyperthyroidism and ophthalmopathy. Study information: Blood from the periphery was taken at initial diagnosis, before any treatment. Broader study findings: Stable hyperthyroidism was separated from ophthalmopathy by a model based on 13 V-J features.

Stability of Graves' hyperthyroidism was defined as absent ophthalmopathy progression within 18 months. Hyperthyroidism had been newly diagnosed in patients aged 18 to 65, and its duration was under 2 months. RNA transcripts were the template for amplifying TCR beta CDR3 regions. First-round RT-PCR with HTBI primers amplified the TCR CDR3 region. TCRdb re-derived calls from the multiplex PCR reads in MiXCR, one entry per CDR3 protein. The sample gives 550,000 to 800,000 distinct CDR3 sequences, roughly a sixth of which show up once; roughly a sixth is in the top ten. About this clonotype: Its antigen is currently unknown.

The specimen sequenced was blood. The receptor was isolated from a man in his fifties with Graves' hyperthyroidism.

CDR3 sequence: CASSFSTGGTETQYF. In DNA, the CDR3 is TGTGCCAGCAGCTTCTCGACAGGGGGCACCGAGACCCAGTACTTC. This rearrangement joins TRBV7-9 to TRBJ2-5; 10 bases line up with TRBD1. This CDR3 is 15 amino acids long. The J segment lost 5 bases and the V segment lost 3 bases, leaving 6 bases of the junction unmatched. CDR1 and CDR2 from the germline V gene are SEHNR and FQNEAQ (reference sequence).